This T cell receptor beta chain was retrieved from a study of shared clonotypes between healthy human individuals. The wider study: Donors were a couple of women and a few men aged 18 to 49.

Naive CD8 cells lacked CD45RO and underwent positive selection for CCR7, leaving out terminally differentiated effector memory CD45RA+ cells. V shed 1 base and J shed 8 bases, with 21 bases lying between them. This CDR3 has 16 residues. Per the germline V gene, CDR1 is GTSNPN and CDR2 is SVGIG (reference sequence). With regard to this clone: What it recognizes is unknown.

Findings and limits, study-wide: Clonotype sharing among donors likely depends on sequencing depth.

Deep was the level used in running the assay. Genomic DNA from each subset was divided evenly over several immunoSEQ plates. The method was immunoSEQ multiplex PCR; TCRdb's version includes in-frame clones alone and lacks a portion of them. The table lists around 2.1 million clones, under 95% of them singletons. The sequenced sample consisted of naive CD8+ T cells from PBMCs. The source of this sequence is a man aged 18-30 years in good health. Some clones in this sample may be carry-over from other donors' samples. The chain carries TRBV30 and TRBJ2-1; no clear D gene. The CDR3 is CAWSDRVVLRVDEQFF. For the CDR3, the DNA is TGTGCCTGGAGTGACCGCGTAGTGCTTAGAGTGGATGAGCAGTTCTTC.